This T cell receptor beta chain was retrieved from a study of blood T cell repertoires in COVID-19. Background on the study: Acute-phase and convalescent COVID-19 samples originated in the United States, Italy and Spain.

Germline V gene data show CDR1 as LGHDT and CDR2 as YNNKEL (reference sequence). The CDR3 runs 17 residues. Trimming cost V 1 base and J 1 base; bases outside gene matches: 5. As originally analysed: Estimation of nucleated cell counts relied on the amplification of reference gene primers. Using immunoSEQ multiplex PCR, the repertoire was profiled, and TCRdb retains in-frame clones only, with some absent. V and J calls and clone size are those listed in that table; D and trimming were worked out from the DNA. The sample has 120,000 to 150,000 clones, about three quarters seen once. This receptor was obtained from a man in his fifties with acute or convalescent COVID-19. The chain uses TRBV3-1 (or the pseudogene TRBV3-2) and TRBJ2-5, with 11 nucleotides matching TRBD2. The source material was peripheral blood. As DNA, the CDR3 is TGTGCCAGCAGCCAAGGGGGTAGCGGGGGGGCCCAAGAGACCCAGTACTTC. Protein: CASSQGGSGGAQETQYF.